The 27 T cell receptor beta chains below all came from one sample that was sequenced in a study of T cell repertoires in cytomegalovirus infection. One entry per CDR3 protein, called by TCRdb with MiXCR from the reads. This table holds about 600,000 distinct CDR3 sequences, approximately 25% found once. Material for sequencing was CD8+ T cells from PBMCs. Receptor source: a human donor in good health (CMV status not recorded). Some clones in this sample may be carry-over from other donors' samples.

This clonotype was found a few times. The rearrangement uses TRBV14 and TRBJ2-7, with 8 bases lining up with TRBD1. Germline V gene data show CDR1 as SGHDN and CDR2 as FVKESK. The CDR3 totals 14 residues. Trimming cost V 4 bases and J 3 bases; bases outside gene matches: 5. This chain's CDR3 is CASSRRQGFYEQYV. Written as DNA, the CDR3 is TGTGCCAGCAGCCGACGACAGGGGTTCTACGAGCAGTACGTC.

J is TRBJ1-3 and V is TRBV28; D is uncertain. CDR1 is MDHEN and CDR2 is SYDVKM in the germline V gene. Between the trimmed V and J ends, which lost 6 bases and 6 bases, there was a span of 12 bases. The CDR3 has 13 amino acids. DNA for the CDR3: TGTGCCAGCAGAAAAGGAGGGTTAAACACCATATATTTT. Its protein product is CASRKGGLNTIYF.

This clonotype appeared a few times. The V and J genes are TRBV6-2 or TRBV6-3 and TRBJ1-1; 7 bases line up with TRBD1. The germline V gene encodes CDR1 MNHEY and CDR2 SVGEGT. The length of the CDR3 is 15 residues. V gave up 5 bases and J gave up 6 bases; unmatched junction bases: 12. The CDR3 here is CASSSQGEMTPEAFF. CDR3 nucleotides: TGTGCCAGCAGTAGCCAGGGGGAAATGACACCTGAAGCTTTCTTT.

This clonotype was seen more than once but under ten times. This chain uses TRBV6-2 or TRBV6-3 with TRBJ1-2, with D unclear. Trimming stripped 2 bases from V and 5 bases from J, with 6 bases between. Germline V gives CDR1 MNHEY, CDR2 SVGEGT. The CDR3 runs to 12 residues. The CDR3 DNA sequence: TGTGCCAGCAGTTACGGGCCGTATGGCTACACCTTC. Translating gives CASSYGPYGYTF.

This chain uses TRBV7-3 with TRBJ2-7, with D perhaps assigned TRBD1 or TRBD2 (6 bases each). The CDR3 runs to 14 residues. Trimming removed 8 bases at V and 3 bases at J, with 17 bases between. Germline lookup yields CDR1 SGHTA and CDR2 FQGTGA. The DNA of the CDR3 is TGTGCCAGCGGCGGGACAAGGAATAACTACGAGCAGTACTTC. The encoded protein is CASGGTRNNYEQYF.

The gene calls are TRBV20-1 and TRBJ2-5, with D perhaps being TRBD1 or TRBD2 (7 bases each). Between the trimmed V and J ends, which lost 6 bases and 6 bases, there was a span of 23 bases. CDR1 is DFQATT, CDR2 SNEGSKA, per germline (reference sequence). This CDR3 spans 15 amino acids. CDR3 sequence: CSAPGGVARRQTQYF. The CDR3 DNA reads as TGCAGTGCCCCAGGGGGGGTCGCACGCAGGCAGACCCAGTACTTC.

V is TRBV20-1 and J is TRBJ1-2, with 7 nucleotides matching TRBD1. CDR3 length equals 15 residues. In germline, CDR1 is DFQATT, CDR2 SNEGSKA (reference sequence). With V trimmed by 3 bases and J by 2 bases, 9 bases remained unmatched. CDR3 bases: TGCAGTGCTAGGGGGACAGCCAAAACCAACTATGGCTACACCTTC. Its translation is CSARGTAKTNYGYTF.

This chain connects TRBV15 to TRBJ1-1; unclear D gene. Germline lookup yields CDR1 LNHNV and CDR2 YYDKDF (reference sequence). Trimming stripped 0 bases from V and 1 base from J, with 6 bases between. This CDR3 region has 14 residues. Here the CDR3 DNA reads TGTGCCACCAGCAGAGAGTCAGCGAACACTGAAGCTTTCTTT. Encoded protein: CATSRESANTEAFF.

In DNA, the CDR3 is TGTGCCAGCAGCTTAGAAGGTAGGGATAGGTTTAGCTCTGAGCAGTTCTTC. It is translated as CASSLEGRDRFSSEQFF. The rearrangement uses TRBV7-2 and TRBJ2-1; no reliable D call. Trimming cost V 1 base and J 9 bases, with 22 bases left between them. Germline CDR1 is SGHTA and CDR2 is FQGNSA. The CDR3 length is 17 residues.

Turning to this clonotype: This may arise from a read error, as a much more abundant clone is one base away. The gene calls are TRBV20-1 and TRBJ2-5; TRBD2 agrees at 10 bases. CDR1 DFQATT and CDR2 SNEGSKA come from the germline V gene (reference sequence). Trimming at V came to 0 bases and at J to 7 bases, leaving 17 bases not matched to a gene. This CDR3 region has 18 residues. This chain's CDR3 is CSARDLGWTSGPEGTQYF. CDR3 nucleotides: TGCAGTGCTAGAGATCTGGGATGGACTAGCGGTCCGGAGGGGACCCAGTACTTC.

V gene TRBV20-1 combines with J gene TRBJ1-2; unclear D gene. CDR3 length: 11 amino acids. V shed 2 bases and J shed 4 bases, with 5 bases lying between them. CDR1 and CDR2 (germline): DFQATT, SNEGSKA (reference sequence). The CDR3 loop is CSARPSYGYTF. Here the CDR3 DNA reads TGCAGTGCTAGACCCAGCTATGGCTACACCTTC.

This clonotype occurred a few times. The rearrangement links TRBV29-1 to TRBJ1-2; no clear D gene. The germline gives CDR1 SQVTM, CDR2 ANQGSEA. V was clipped by 7 bases and J by 4 bases, with 10 bases between them. The CDR3 extends over 11 amino acids. CDR3 loop: CSGLGSYGYTF. CDR3 DNA: TGCAGCGGGTTAGGGTCCTATGGCTACACCTTC.

This clonotype was seen many times. J is TRBJ2-1 and V is TRBV12-5; D is unclear. The ends were cut back, 1 base at V and 7 bases at J, with 2 bases in the middle. Per germline, CDR1 LGHNT and CDR2 FRNRAP. CDR3 length: 11 amino acids. CDR3 residues: CASGLENEQFF. The CDR3 coding sequence is TGTGCTAGTGGTTTGGAGAATGAGCAGTTCTTC.

This clonotype has a handful of counts. This chain joins TRBV28 and TRBJ2-6, with TRBD1 identical over 7 bases. The V gene's germline CDR1 is MDHEN and CDR2 SYDVKM. V was pared by 1 base and J by 3 bases, with 12 bases of the junction left unmatched. CDR3 length: 19 amino acids. CDR3 region: CASSLSGQDPHLGANVLTF. In DNA form, the CDR3 reads TGTGCCAGCAGTTTATCCGGACAGGACCCGCACCTTGGGGCCAACGTCCTGACTTTC.

This clonotype was recorded a few times. V and J are TRBV11-2 and TRBJ2-1, with 9 bases matching TRBD1. The CDR3 is 16 amino acids. J was trimmed by 0 bases and V by 5 bases; bases with no gene match: 5. Germline V gene data show CDR1 as SGHAT and CDR2 as FQNNGV. In nucleotides, the CDR3 is TGTGCCAGCAGCGAGGGGACAGGGAGCTCCTACAATGAGCAGTTCTTC. Translation: CASSEGTGSSYNEQFF.

The rearrangement links TRBV4-3 to TRBJ1-4; 7 nucleotides match TRBD1. The ends lost 0 bases at V and 7 bases at J; junction bases unmatched: 2. This CDR3 spans 14 amino acids. CDR1 is LGHNA and CDR2 is YSLEER in the germline V gene. The CDR3 sequence: CASSQEQGFEKLFF. Here the CDR3 DNA reads TGCGCCAGCAGCCAAGAACAGGGGTTTGAAAAACTGTTTTTT.

This clonotype was seen more than once but under ten times. The rearrangement joins TRBV7-9 to TRBJ1-5; D remains ambiguous. This CDR3 has 14 amino acids. With 5 bases removed from V and 4 bases from J, the gap between germline ends came to 12 bases. The germline V gene encodes CDR1 SEHNR and CDR2 FQNEAQ (reference sequence). The CDR3 loop is CASSPAQRNQPQHF. CDR3 sequence (DNA): TGTGCCAGCAGCCCGGCACAGCGGAATCAGCCCCAGCATTTT.

This clonotype was picked up a small number of times. The V gene is TRBV28, the J gene TRBJ2-5, with a weak D call TRBD2 (5 bases). Trimming left V 2 bases short and J 5 bases short, with 15 bases between. The CDR3 contains 15 residues. From germline, CDR1 is MDHEN and CDR2 SYDVKM. CDR3 sequence reads: CASSLGSQVKETQYF. The CDR3 nucleotides read TGTGCCAGCAGTTTAGGGAGTCAGGTCAAGGAGACCCAGTACTTC. Looking up the rest from reference TRBV28 and TRBJ2-5 gives the full variable domain: DVKVTQSSRYLVKRTGEKVFLECVQDMDHENMFWYRQDPGLGLRLIYFSYDVKMKEKGDIPEGYSVSREKKERFSLILESASTNQTSMYLCASSLGSQVKETQYFGPGTRLLVL.

V gene TRBV27 combines with J gene TRBJ2-7; D is uncertain. The CDR3 covers 13 residues. Germline V gene lookup returns CDR1 MNHEY and CDR2 SMNVEV (reference sequence). V lost 5 bases and J lost 3, with 11 bases in between. In nucleotides, the CDR3 is TGTGCCAGCAGTAGGGCGAAGTTCTACGAGCAGTACTTC. Translation gives CASSRAKFYEQYF.

Comment on this clonotype: At one boundary the junction diverges from the germline segment, which might be a read error. This chain connects TRBV7-9 to TRBJ1-2; D remains ambiguous. CDR1 SEHNR and CDR2 FQNEAQ come from the germline V gene (reference sequence). The CDR3 is 13 residues long. CDR3 DNA: TGTGCCTCAAAAGGGCAGAAAGTGGATGGCTATACCTTC. Its protein product is CASKGQKVDGYTF.

This clonotype was seen more than once but under ten times. A junction boundary mismatches the germline segment, possibly from a read error. The chain is built from TRBV4-1 and TRBJ2-1, with D maybe TRBD2 (6 bases). The length of the CDR3 is 15 residues. Looked up from germline, CDR1 is MGHRA and CDR2 is YSYEKL. The chain's CDR3 is CTSSGLGVQYNEQFF. The CDR3 bases are TGCACCAGCAGCGGGCTAGGGGTCCAGTACAATGAGCAGTTCTTC.

This clonotype occurred a few times. The genes are TRBV12-3 or TRBV12-4 and TRBJ2-1; tentatively, D is TRBD2 (6 bases). The CDR3 contains 13 residues. The V and J ends lost 6 bases and 6 bases respectively, with 12 bases between them. This chain's CDR3 is CASSPNGGNEQFF. The DNA for the CDR3 is TGTGCCAGCAGCCCTAACGGGGGCAATGAGCAGTTCTTC.

The table lists this clonotype with many counts. CDR3 protein: CASSLSFGDSYNEQFF. CDR3 nucleotide sequence: TGTGCCAGCAGCTTGAGCTTCGGGGATTCCTACAATGAGCAGTTCTTC. The chain uses TRBV5-8 and TRBJ2-1, with a possible D match to TRBD2 (5 bases). Germline V gene data show CDR1 as SGHTS and CDR2 as YDEGEE. This CDR3 region has 16 residues. V gave up 1 base and J gave up 1 base, with 12 bases separating them.

This chain links TRBV28 with TRBJ2-6, with unresolved D. The length of the CDR3 is 13 residues. The V gene's germline CDR1 is MDHEN and CDR2 SYDVKM. CDR3 amino acids: CAVPSSGANVLTF. The DNA for the CDR3 is TGTGCTGTCCCCAGCTCTGGGGCCAACGTCCTGACTTTC.

For this clonotype: Its ends do not fully match the called genes, so a read error is possible. The chain joins TRBV10-3 to TRBJ2-7; the match to TRBD2 covers 8 bases. This CDR3 region has 12 residues. Germline-derived CDR1 and CDR2 are ENHRY and SYGVKD. For the CDR3, the DNA is TGTGCCGTCAGGCGGGGGGCTTACGAGCAGTACTTC. Protein: CAVRRGAYEQYF.

This clonotype was detected ten times or more. This sequence joins TRBV7-6 and TRBJ2-7; D possibly corresponds to TRBD1 (6 bases). Trimming took 6 bases from V and 1 from J, leaving 10 bases between them. CDR3 size: 13 residues. Germline CDR1 reads SGHVS; CDR2 reads FNYEAQ. The DNA for the CDR3 is TGTGCCAGCAGGGGGGACAAATCCTACGAGCAGTACGTC. Amino acid sequence: CASRGDKSYEQYV.

This clonotype has only a few counts. The chain employs TRBV7-3 and TRBJ2-5; D may be TRBD1 or TRBD2 (5 bases each). The CDR3 is 13 residues long. V shed 2 bases and J shed 8 bases, with 12 bases lying between them. Germline V gene sequence: CDR1 SGHTA, CDR2 FQGTGA. CDR3 loop: CASSLGDAATQYF. DNA for the CDR3: TGTGCCAGCAGCTTAGGGGACGCGGCTACCCAGTACTTC. Based on the CDR3 plus reference TRBV7-3 and TRBJ2-5, the full variable domain is GAGVSQTPSNKVTEKGKYVELRCDPISGHTALYWYRQSLGQGPEFLIYFQGTGAADDSGLPNDRFFAVRPEGSVSTLKIQRTERGDSAVYLCASSLGDAATQYFGPGTRLLVL.